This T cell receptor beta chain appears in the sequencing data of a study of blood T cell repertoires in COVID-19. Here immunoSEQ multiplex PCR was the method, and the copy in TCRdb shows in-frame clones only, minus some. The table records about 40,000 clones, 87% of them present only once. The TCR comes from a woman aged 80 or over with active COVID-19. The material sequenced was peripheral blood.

The CDR3 DNA reads TGTGCCAGCAGCGTAACAGCTAACTATGGCTACACCTTC. It yields the protein CASSVTANYGYTF. This rearrangement joins TRBV11-1 to TRBJ1-2, with D unclear. The CDR3 covers 13 residues. V dropped 5 bases and J dropped 0 bases, with 7 bases sitting between them. Germline V gene lookup returns CDR1 SGHAT and CDR2 FQDESV (reference sequence).